Detailed here is one TCR beta chain. Its antigen is undetermined. The sample comes from a study of cytomegalovirus exposure and HLA in healthy donors. Across the whole study: Early released data comprised about 84 million unique TCRs from HLA-typed donors.

Findings of the study overall: A few CMV-associated chains were confirmed in vitro to be specific for CMV antigens.

The PCR made use of 60 Vbeta and 13 Jbeta primers. The assay was immunoSEQ multiplex PCR, and TCRdb's table has in-frame clones only and misses some. This sample carries approximately 100,000 clones, approximately 77% of them seen once, and the ten largest clones take approximately 4.4%. V shed 4 bases, J shed 4 bases, and the junction held 8 bases outside the gene matches. This CDR3 has 16 residues. Germline lookup yields CDR1 SGHTA and CDR2 FQGNSA. The specimen sequenced was PBMCs. The source of this sequence is a woman between 40 and 50 years old in good health and CMV-seronegative. The chain employs TRBV7-2 and TRBJ2-5; 11 nucleotides align to TRBD2. CDR3 amino acids: CASSWGSGGARETQYF. DNA for the CDR3: TGTGCCAGCAGCTGGGGTAGCGGGGGGGCCAGAGAGACCCAGTACTTC.